A selection of T cell receptor beta chains follows, all from one sample in a study of blood T cell repertoires in COVID-19. Produced via immunoSEQ multiplex PCR; TCRdb's table is partial and in-frame only. The table has more than 110,000 clones, about 80% seen once. The sequencing sample was made of peripheral blood. The receptors stem from a woman aged 80 or older in a cohort sampled during active or convalescent COVID-19. The conserved cysteine and the conserved F or W are not part of the CDR3 here. D genes are given only for firm matches.

D,J,V,CDR3
TRBD1,TRBJ2-3,TRBV28,ASSFTGTGGSTDTQY
-,TRBJ1-4,TRBV29-1,SEERECEKLF
-,TRBJ2-2,TRBV18,ASSPLSGELF
-,TRBJ1-2,TRBV6-6,ASRYAGQGKGYGYT
-,TRBJ1-2,TRBV5-1,ASSLAGGVPSNYGYT
TRBD1,TRBJ1-4,TRBV18,ASSPRRGLGEKLF
-,TRBJ1-1,TRBV7-9,ASSLAGVGAREAF
-,TRBJ1-5,TRBV7-8,ASSSDRLNQPQH
TRBD1,TRBJ2-3,TRBV19,ASQDRGLRRNTDTQY
-,TRBJ1-5,TRBV6-5,ASKLGLGQPQH
-,TRBJ1-5,TRBV4-2,ASSPEGRGSPQH
TRBD1,TRBJ1-2,TRBV18,ASSPGTASLSYT
TRBD2,TRBJ2-2,TRBV4-2,AGGASGANTGELF
TRBD2,TRBJ2-4,TRBV18,ASSLITSAEGNIQY
TRBD2,TRBJ2-7,TRBV20-1,SASIASGGYEQY
-,TRBJ1-1,TRBV9,ASSVTGRTEAF
-,TRBJ2-7,TRBV3-1/TRBV3-2,ASSQDLVRAHEQY
-,TRBJ2-1,TRBV10-3,AISEGVNNEQF
-,TRBJ2-7,TRBV11-2,ASSLSDSRTYEQY
TRBD1,TRBJ1-4,TRBV5-1,ASSPDRVQEKLF
-,TRBJ1-1,TRBV5-8,ASSPIRVYTEAF
-,TRBJ1-1,TRBV18,ASSRGRGDTEAF
-,TRBJ2-7,TRBV7-9,ASSPSTSSYEQY
-,TRBJ1-2,TRBV30,AWSPSGGYT
-,TRBJ1-2,TRBV6-2/TRBV6-3,ASSYLGGEANYGYT
-,TRBJ1-2,TRBV15,ATSRGSAPAGGYT
TRBD1,TRBJ1-6,TRBV19,ASKPRDRLSGSPLH
-,TRBJ1-2,TRBV5-5,ASSLEQGDYGYT
TRBD1,TRBJ2-7,TRBV6-6,ASSYLGQGAYEQY
TRBD1,TRBJ1-4,TRBV9,ASSTHPGTGEKLF
-,TRBJ2-2,TRBV7-2,ASSLVSGTGELF
-,TRBJ1-4,TRBV11-2,ASSLGVAREKLF
-,TRBJ1-1,TRBV12-3/TRBV12-4,ASSFQMNTEAF
-,TRBJ2-2,TRBV7-8,ASSLGRARFGELF
-,TRBJ1-1,TRBV29-1,SVDRAAEAF
-,TRBJ1-1,TRBV19,ASSMSVNTEAF
TRBD1,TRBJ2-3,TRBV29-1,SAARDRAAHTQY
-,TRBJ1-1,TRBV5-6,ASSLGQANTEAF
-,TRBJ1-1,TRBV6-1,ASSEGRGIPEAF
-,TRBJ1-6,TRBV23-1,ASSQNLLAGFSSYNSPLH
TRBD2,TRBJ2-2,TRBV7-6,ASSELAGINTGELF
TRBD1,TRBJ2-3,TRBV5-1,ASSLDRGADTQY
-,TRBJ2-2,TRBV12-3/TRBV12-4,ASRGTYTGELF
TRBD2,TRBJ2-3,TRBV2,ASSVSAGGADTQY
-,TRBJ1-2,TRBV3-1/TRBV3-2,ASSQVQALYGYT
-,TRBJ1-6,TRBV5-4,ASSLAGGSSYNSPLH
-,TRBJ2-3,TRBV4-3,ASSQDGAGAVDTQY
-,TRBJ1-2,TRBV7-2,ASSRVTAYGYT
TRBD1,TRBJ1-2,TRBV5-1,ASRGDREVGDGYT
-,TRBJ1-3,TRBV2,ASRPYIIFGSGNTIY
TRBD1,TRBJ1-5,TRBV6-5,ASSPGGGNQPQH